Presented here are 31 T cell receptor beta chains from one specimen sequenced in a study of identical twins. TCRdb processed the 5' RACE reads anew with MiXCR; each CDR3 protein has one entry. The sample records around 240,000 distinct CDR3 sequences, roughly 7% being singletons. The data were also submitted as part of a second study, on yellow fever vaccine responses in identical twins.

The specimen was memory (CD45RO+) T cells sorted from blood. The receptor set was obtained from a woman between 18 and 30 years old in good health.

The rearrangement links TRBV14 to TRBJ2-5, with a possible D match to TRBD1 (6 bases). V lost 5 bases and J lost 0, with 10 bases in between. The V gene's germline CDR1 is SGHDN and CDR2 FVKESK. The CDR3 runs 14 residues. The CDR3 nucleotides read TGTGCCAGCAGCTATCGGACAGACCAAGAGACCCAGTACTTC. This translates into CASSYRTDQETQYF.

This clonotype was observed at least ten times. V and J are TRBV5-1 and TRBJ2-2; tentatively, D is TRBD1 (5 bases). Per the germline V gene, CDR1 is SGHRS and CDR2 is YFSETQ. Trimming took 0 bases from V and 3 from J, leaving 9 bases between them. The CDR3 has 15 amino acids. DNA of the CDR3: TGCGCCAGCAGCTTGGGGGCAGGGTACACCGGGGAGCTGTTTTTT. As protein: CASSLGAGYTGELFF.

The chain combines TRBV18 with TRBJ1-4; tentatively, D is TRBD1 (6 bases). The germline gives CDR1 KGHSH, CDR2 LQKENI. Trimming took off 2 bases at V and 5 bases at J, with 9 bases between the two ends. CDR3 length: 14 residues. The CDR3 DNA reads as TGTGCCAGCTCACCAAGGAGGGGGAATGAAAAACTGTTTTTT. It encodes CASSPRRGNEKLFF.

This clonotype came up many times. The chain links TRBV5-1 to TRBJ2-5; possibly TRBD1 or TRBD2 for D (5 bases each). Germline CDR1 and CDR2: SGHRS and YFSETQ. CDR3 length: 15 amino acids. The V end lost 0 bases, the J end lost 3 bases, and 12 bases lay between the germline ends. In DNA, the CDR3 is TGCGCCAGCAGCTTGGTGGTGGGGACCAAAGAGACCCAGTACTTC. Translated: CASSLVVGTKETQYF.

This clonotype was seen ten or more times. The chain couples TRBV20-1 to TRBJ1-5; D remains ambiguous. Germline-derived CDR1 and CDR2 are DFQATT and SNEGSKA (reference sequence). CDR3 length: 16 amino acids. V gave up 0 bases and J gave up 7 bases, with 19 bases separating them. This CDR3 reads CSARDRSSERNQPQHF. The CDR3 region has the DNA TGCAGTGCTAGAGATAGGTCCTCCGAGCGGAACCAGCCCCAGCATTTT.

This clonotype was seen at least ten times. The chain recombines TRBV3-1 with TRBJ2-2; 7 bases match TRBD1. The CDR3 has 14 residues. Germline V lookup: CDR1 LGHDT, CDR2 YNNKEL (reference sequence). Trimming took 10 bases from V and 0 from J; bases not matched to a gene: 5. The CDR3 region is CATQGDANTGELFF. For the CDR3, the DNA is TGTGCCACTCAGGGGGACGCGAACACCGGGGAGCTGTTTTTT. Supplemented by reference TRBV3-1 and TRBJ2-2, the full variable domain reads DTAVSQTPKYLVTQMGNDKSIKCEQNLGHDTMYWYKQDSKKFLKIMFSYNNKELIINETVPNRFSPKSPDKAHLNLHINSLELGDSAVYFCATQGDANTGELFFGEGSRLTVL.

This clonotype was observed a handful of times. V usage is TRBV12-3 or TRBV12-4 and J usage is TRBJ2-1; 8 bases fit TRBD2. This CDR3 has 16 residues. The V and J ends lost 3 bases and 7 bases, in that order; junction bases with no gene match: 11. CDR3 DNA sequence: TGTGCCAGCAGTTTGCGTGGGAGCGGGGGAGGGAATGAGCAGTTCTTC. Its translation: CASSLRGSGGGNEQFF.

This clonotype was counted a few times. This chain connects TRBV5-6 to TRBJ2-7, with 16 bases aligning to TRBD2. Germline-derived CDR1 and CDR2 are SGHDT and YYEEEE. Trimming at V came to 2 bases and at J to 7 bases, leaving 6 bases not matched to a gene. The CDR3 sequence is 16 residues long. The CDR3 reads CASSFRGLAGGREQYF. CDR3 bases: TGTGCCAGCAGCTTTCGGGGACTAGCGGGAGGGCGGGAGCAGTACTTC.

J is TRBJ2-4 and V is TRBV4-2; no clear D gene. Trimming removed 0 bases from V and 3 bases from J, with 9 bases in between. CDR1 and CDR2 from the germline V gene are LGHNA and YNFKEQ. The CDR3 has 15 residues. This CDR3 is CASSQDRLSKNIQYF. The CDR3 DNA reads TGTGCCAGCAGCCAAGATAGGCTGAGCAAAAACATTCAGTACTTC.

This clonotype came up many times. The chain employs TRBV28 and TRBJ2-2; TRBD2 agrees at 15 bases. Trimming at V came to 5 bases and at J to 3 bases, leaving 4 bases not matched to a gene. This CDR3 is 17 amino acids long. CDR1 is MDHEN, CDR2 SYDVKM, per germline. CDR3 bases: TGTGCCAGCAGTAGAGGACTAGCGGGGGGGTACACCGGGGAGCTGTTTTTT. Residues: CASSRGLAGGYTGELFF. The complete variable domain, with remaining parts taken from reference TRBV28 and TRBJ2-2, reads DVKVTQSSRYLVKRTGEKVFLECVQDMDHENMFWYRQDPGLGLRLIYFSYDVKMKEKGDIPEGYSVSREKKERFSLILESASTNQTSMYLCASSRGLAGGYTGELFFGEGSRLTVL.

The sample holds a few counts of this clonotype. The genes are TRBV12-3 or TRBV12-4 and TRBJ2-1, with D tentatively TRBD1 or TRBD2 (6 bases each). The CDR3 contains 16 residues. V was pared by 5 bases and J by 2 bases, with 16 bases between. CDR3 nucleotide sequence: TGTGCCAGCAGTCCCGAGGGGGAGCGGGCCTACAATGAGCAGTTCTTC. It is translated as CASSPEGERAYNEQFF.

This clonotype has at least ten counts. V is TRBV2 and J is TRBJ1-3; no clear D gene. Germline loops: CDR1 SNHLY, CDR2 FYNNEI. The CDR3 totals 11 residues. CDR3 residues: CAADSGNTIYF. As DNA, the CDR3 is TGTGCGGCGGACTCTGGAAACACCATATATTTT.

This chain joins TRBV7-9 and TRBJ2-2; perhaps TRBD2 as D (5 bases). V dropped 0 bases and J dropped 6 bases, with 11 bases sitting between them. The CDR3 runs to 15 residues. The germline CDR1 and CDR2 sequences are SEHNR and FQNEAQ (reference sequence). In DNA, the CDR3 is TGTGCCAGCAGCTTAGCGGGAGTGATCCCCGGGGAGCTGTTTTTT. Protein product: CASSLAGVIPGELFF. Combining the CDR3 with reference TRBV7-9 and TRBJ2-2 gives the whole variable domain DTGVSQNPRHKITKRGQNVTFRCDPISEHNRLYWYRQTLGQGPEFLTYFQNEAQLEKSRLLSDRFSAERPKGSFSTLEIQRTEQGDSAMYLCASSLAGVIPGELFFGEGSRLTVL.

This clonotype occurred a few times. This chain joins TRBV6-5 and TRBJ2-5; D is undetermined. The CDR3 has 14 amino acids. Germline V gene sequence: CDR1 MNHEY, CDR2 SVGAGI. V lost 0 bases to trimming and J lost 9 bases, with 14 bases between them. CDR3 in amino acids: CASSYSSGVMAQYF. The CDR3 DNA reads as TGTGCCAGCAGTTACTCGTCCGGTGTGATGGCCCAGTACTTC.

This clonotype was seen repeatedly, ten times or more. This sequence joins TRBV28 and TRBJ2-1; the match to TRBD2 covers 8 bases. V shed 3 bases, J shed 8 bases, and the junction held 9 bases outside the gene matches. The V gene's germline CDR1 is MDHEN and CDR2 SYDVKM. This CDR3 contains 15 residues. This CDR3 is CASSFLSGISYEQFF. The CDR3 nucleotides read TGTGCCAGCAGTTTTCTTAGCGGGATTTCCTATGAGCAGTTCTTC.

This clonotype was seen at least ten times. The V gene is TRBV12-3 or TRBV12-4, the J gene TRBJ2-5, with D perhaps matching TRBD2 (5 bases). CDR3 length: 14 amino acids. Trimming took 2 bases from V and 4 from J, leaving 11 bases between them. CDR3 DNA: TGTGCCAGCAGTTTAATTCGGGCGGGAGAGACCCAGTACTTC. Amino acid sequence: CASSLIRAGETQYF.

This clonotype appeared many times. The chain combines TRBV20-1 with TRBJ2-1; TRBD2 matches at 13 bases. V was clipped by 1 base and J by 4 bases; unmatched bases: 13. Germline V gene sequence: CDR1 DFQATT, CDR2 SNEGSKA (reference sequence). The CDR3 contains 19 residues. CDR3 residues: CSARVPLGLAGLKYNEQFF. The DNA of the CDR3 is TGCAGTGCTAGAGTCCCCCTGGGACTAGCGGGACTAAAATACAATGAGCAGTTCTTC.

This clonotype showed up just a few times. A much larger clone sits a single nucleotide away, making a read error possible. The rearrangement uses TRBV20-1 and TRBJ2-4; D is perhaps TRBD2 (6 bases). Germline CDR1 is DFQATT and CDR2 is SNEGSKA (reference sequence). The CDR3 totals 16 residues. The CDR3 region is CCARDLMGLAKNIQYF. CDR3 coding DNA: TGCTGTGCTAGAGATCTAATGGGACTAGCCAAAAACATTCAGTACTTC.

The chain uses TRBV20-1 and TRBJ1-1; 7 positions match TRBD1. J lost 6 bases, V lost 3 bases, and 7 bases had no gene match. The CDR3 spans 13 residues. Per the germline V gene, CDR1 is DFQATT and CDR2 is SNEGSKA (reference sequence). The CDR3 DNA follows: TGCAGTGCTAGCGTAGGGGGCAGGTCTGAAGCTTTCTTT. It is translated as CSASVGGRSEAFF.

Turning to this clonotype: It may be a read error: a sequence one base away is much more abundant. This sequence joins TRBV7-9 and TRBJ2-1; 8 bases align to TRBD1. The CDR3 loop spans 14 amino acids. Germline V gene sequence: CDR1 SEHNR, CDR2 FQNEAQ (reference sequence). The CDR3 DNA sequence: TGTGCCTGCAGCCCAGACGGGACAGGCAATGAGCAGTTCTTC. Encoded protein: CACSPDGTGNEQFF.

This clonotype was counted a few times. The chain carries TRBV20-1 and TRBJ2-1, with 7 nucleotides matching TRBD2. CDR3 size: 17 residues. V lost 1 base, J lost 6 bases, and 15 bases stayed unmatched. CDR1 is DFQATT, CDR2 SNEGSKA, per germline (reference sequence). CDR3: CSARGRSRAGDSNEQFF. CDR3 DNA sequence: TGCAGTGCTAGAGGACGTTCGAGGGCGGGAGATAGCAATGAGCAGTTCTTC.

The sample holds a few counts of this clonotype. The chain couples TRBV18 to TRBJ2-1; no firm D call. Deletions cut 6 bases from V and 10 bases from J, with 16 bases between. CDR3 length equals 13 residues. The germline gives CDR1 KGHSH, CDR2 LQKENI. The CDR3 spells CASSPPALAEQFF. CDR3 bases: TGTGCCAGCTCCCCGCCAGCCCTGGCCGAGCAGTTCTTC.

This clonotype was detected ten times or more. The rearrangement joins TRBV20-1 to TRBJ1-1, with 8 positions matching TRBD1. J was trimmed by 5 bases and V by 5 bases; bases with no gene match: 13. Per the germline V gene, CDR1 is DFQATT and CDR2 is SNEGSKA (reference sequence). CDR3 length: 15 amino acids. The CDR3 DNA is TGCAGTGCTCCACCCGGACAGGGAGGGGGAACTGAAGCTTTCTTT. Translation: CSAPPGQGGGTEAFF.

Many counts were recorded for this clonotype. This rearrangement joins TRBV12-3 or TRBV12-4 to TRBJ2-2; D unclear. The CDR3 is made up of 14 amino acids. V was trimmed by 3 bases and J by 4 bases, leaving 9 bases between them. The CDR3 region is CASSFGLSTGELFF. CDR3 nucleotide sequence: TGTGCCAGCAGTTTTGGTCTCAGCACCGGGGAGCTGTTTTTT.

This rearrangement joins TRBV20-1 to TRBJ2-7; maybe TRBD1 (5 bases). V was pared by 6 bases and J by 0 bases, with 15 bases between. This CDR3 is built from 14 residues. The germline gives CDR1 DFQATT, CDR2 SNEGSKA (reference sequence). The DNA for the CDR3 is TGCAGTGCCCCTAAAGGCGGACACTCCTACGAGCAGTACTTC. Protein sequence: CSAPKGGHSYEQYF.

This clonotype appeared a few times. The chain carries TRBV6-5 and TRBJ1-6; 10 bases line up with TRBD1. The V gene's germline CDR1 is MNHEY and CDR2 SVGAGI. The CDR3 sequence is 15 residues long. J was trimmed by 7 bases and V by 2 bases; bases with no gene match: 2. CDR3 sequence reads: CASSYRDRGNSPLHF. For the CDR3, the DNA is TGTGCCAGCAGTTACAGGGACAGGGGAAATTCACCCCTCCACTTT.

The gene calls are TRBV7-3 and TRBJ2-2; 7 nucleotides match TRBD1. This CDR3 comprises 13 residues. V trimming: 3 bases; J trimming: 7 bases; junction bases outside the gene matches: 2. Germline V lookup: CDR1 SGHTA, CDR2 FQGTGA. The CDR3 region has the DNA TGTGCCAGCAGCTTTACAGGGGTCGGGGAGCTGTTTTTT. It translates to CASSFTGVGELFF.

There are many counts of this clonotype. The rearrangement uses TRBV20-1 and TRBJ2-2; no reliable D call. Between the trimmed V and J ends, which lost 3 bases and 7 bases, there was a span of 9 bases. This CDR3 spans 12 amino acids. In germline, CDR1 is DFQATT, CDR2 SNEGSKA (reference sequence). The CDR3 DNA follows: TGCAGTGCTAGTCCGTACGGCGGGGAGCTGTTTTTT. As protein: CSASPYGGELFF.

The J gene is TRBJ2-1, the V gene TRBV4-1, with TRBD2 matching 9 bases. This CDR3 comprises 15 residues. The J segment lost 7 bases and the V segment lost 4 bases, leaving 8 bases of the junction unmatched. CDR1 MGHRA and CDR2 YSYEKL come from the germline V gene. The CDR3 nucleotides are TGCGCCAGCAGCCTTAGGCGGGGGGGCCCAAATGAGCAGTTCTTC. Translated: CASSLRRGGPNEQFF.

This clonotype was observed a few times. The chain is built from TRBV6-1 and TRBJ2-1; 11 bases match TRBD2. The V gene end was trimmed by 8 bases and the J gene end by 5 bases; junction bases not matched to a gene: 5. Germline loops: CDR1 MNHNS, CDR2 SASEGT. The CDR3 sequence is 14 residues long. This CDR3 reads CASQGLAANNEQFF. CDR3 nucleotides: TGTGCCAGCCAGGGACTAGCGGCGAACAATGAGCAGTTCTTC.

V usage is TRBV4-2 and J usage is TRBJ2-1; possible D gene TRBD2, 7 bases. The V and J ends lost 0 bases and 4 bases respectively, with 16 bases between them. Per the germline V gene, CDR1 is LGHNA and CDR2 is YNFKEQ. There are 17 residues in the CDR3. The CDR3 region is CASSQERRGLSYNEQFF. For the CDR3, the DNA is TGTGCCAGCAGCCAAGAGAGGCGGGGGCTGTCGTACAATGAGCAGTTCTTC.